A selection of T cell receptor beta chains follows, all from one sample in a study of a mutant IDH1 vaccine in newly diagnosed glioma. Assay: immunoSEQ multiplex PCR; the TCRdb copy retains only in-frame clones and omits some. The data contain about 56,000 clones, about 90% of them seen just once; the ten biggest clones take up approximately 1.4%. For these receptors, no antigen is known. The material sequenced was PBMCs, taken from a glioma patient whose treatment included an IDH1 peptide vaccine. The origin of the receptors is a man aged 35 to 55 with glioma. Both conserved end residues are part of each CDR3. The D gene is left open where the match is weak. Expanded clones are given a class, and other clones once, few, many or no size at all.

d_call: .; cdr3_length: 17; j_call: TRBJ2-3; clone_size: .; v_call: TRBV4-3; cdr3_aa: CASSLSARPLSTDTQYF; cdr3_nt: TGCGCCAGCAGCCTAAGTGCGAGGCCTCTTAGCACAGATACGCAGTATTTT
d_call: .; cdr3_length: 12; j_call: TRBJ2-1; clone_size: .; v_call: TRBV27; cdr3_aa: CASSFRGDEQFF; cdr3_nt: TGTGCCAGCAGTTTTAGGGGGGATGAGCAGTTCTTC
d_call: TRBD1; cdr3_length: 15; j_call: TRBJ2-7; clone_size: .; v_call: TRBV4-1; cdr3_aa: CASSTRQGVSYEQYF; cdr3_nt: TGCGCCAGCAGCACACGACAGGGGGTTTCCTACGAGCAGTACTTC
d_call: .; cdr3_length: 13; j_call: TRBJ2-7; clone_size: medium-sized; v_call: TRBV6-1; cdr3_aa: CASAGRGPNEQYF; cdr3_nt: TGTGCCAGCGCTGGGCGGGGTCCCAACGAGCAGTACTTC
d_call: .; cdr3_length: 15; j_call: TRBJ2-5; clone_size: .; v_call: TRBV2; cdr3_aa: CASSDGRAGQETQYF; cdr3_nt: TGTGCCAGCAGTGACGGCAGGGCAGGCCAAGAGACCCAGTACTTC
d_call: .; cdr3_length: 13; j_call: TRBJ1-5; clone_size: .; v_call: TRBV19; cdr3_aa: CASSRIGNQPQHF; cdr3_nt: TGTGCCAGTAGTCGAATAGGCAATCAGCCCCAGCATTTT
d_call: .; cdr3_length: 13; j_call: TRBJ2-7; clone_size: .; v_call: TRBV28; cdr3_aa: CASSLYIGIEQYF; cdr3_nt: TGTGCCAGCAGTTTATATATTGGGATCGAGCAGTACTTC
d_call: .; cdr3_length: 13; j_call: TRBJ2-5; clone_size: .; v_call: TRBV28; cdr3_aa: CASSPRVGETQYF; cdr3_nt: TGTGCCAGCAGCCCTAGGGTAGGGGAGACCCAGTACTTC
d_call: .; cdr3_length: 15; j_call: TRBJ2-7; clone_size: once; v_call: TRBV6-6; cdr3_aa: CASSPGPAGPYEQYF; cdr3_nt: TGTGCCAGCAGCCCCGGTCCAGCGGGCCCCTACGAGCAGTACTTC
d_call: TRBD2; cdr3_length: 16; j_call: TRBJ2-3; clone_size: .; v_call: TRBV2; cdr3_aa: CAINGQREGLADTQYF; cdr3_nt: TGTGCCATCAACGGGCAGCGGGAGGGCCTGGCAGATACGCAGTATTTT
d_call: TRBD2; cdr3_length: 17; j_call: TRBJ2-3; clone_size: .; v_call: TRBV6-1; cdr3_aa: CASSERSGTGGTDTQYF; cdr3_nt: TGTGCCAGCAGTGAACGTAGCGGCACGGGGGGGACAGATACGCAGTATTTT
d_call: TRBD1; cdr3_length: 18; j_call: TRBJ1-3; clone_size: .; v_call: TRBV5-1; cdr3_aa: CASSAGGQAAFSGNTIYF; cdr3_nt: TGCGCCAGCAGCGCGGGTGGACAGGCCGCCTTCTCTGGAAACACCATATATTTT
d_call: TRBD2; cdr3_length: 18; j_call: TRBJ2-3; clone_size: .; v_call: TRBV10-3; cdr3_aa: CAIRGGAGRIPSTDTQYF; cdr3_nt: TGTGCCATCCGGGGAGGGGCAGGGCGCATTCCTAGCACAGATACGCAGTATTTT
d_call: TRBD1; cdr3_length: 16; j_call: TRBJ2-2; clone_size: .; v_call: TRBV7-9; cdr3_aa: CASSKGTAANTGELFF; cdr3_nt: TGTGCCAGCAGCAAGGGGACAGCCGCGAACACCGGGGAGCTGTTTTTT
d_call: .; cdr3_length: 13; j_call: TRBJ1-1; clone_size: once; v_call: TRBV28; cdr3_aa: CASNQPGNTEAFF; cdr3_nt: TGTGCCAGCAACCAACCGGGGAACACTGAAGCTTTCTTT
d_call: .; cdr3_length: 16; j_call: TRBJ2-7; clone_size: .; v_call: TRBV7-2; cdr3_aa: CASSLVAGGTYYEQYF; cdr3_nt: TGTGCCAGCAGCTTAGTTGCAGGGGGGACCTACTACGAGCAGTACTTC
d_call: .; cdr3_length: 15; j_call: TRBJ1-3; clone_size: .; v_call: TRBV18; cdr3_aa: CASSPQGSPGNTIYF; cdr3_nt: TGTGCCAGCTCACCCCAGGGGTCCCCTGGAAACACCATATATTTT
d_call: .; cdr3_length: 14; j_call: TRBJ1-2; clone_size: .; v_call: TRBV19; cdr3_aa: CASSAQGINYGYTF; cdr3_nt: TGTGCCAGTAGTGCACAGGGAATAAACTATGGCTACACCTTC
d_call: TRBD1; cdr3_length: 17; j_call: TRBJ1-3; clone_size: .; v_call: TRBV7-9; cdr3_aa: CASSLKGTGIGGNTIYF; cdr3_nt: TGTGCCAGCAGCTTAAAAGGGACAGGGATAGGTGGAAACACCATATATTTT
d_call: TRBD1; cdr3_length: 17; j_call: TRBJ2-2; clone_size: .; v_call: TRBV4-3; cdr3_aa: CASSQRLRDRATGELFF; cdr3_nt: TGCGCCAGCAGCCAGAGACTCCGGGACAGGGCCACCGGGGAGCTGTTTTTT
d_call: TRBD2; cdr3_length: 14; j_call: TRBJ2-7; clone_size: .; v_call: TRBV5-1; cdr3_aa: CASSSAGGFYEQYF; cdr3_nt: TGCGCCAGCAGCTCAGCGGGAGGGTTCTACGAGCAGTACTTC
d_call: .; cdr3_length: 16; j_call: TRBJ2-4; clone_size: once; v_call: TRBV7-2; cdr3_aa: CASTPRRELAKNIQYF; cdr3_nt: TGTGCCAGCACCCCCCGGAGGGAGCTGGCCAAAAACATTCAGTACTTC
d_call: .; cdr3_length: 15; j_call: TRBJ2-7; clone_size: .; v_call: TRBV5-4; cdr3_aa: CASTRIEVESYEQYF; cdr3_nt: TGTGCCAGCACCCGAATTGAGGTAGAATCCTACGAGCAGTACTTC
d_call: TRBD1; cdr3_length: 13; j_call: TRBJ1-1; clone_size: .; v_call: TRBV11-2; cdr3_aa: CASSRDRGAEAFF; cdr3_nt: TGTGCCAGCAGCCGGGACAGGGGGGCTGAAGCTTTCTTT
d_call: .; cdr3_length: 12; j_call: TRBJ2-2; clone_size: .; v_call: TRBV11-2; cdr3_aa: CASLNVLGELFF; cdr3_nt: TGTGCCAGCCTAAACGTGCTCGGGGAGCTGTTTTTT
d_call: .; cdr3_length: 12; j_call: TRBJ2-1; clone_size: .; v_call: TRBV29-1; cdr3_aa: CSVEIRRNEQFF; cdr3_nt: TGCAGCGTTGAAATCCGGAGGAATGAGCAGTTCTTC
d_call: .; cdr3_length: 16; j_call: TRBJ2-1; clone_size: .; v_call: TRBV5-4; cdr3_aa: CASSLSKGISYNEQFF; cdr3_nt: TGTGCCAGCAGCTTGTCAAAGGGCATCTCCTACAATGAGCAGTTCTTC
d_call: .; cdr3_length: 16; j_call: TRBJ2-6; clone_size: .; v_call: TRBV5-6; cdr3_aa: CASSFKTNSGANVLTF; cdr3_nt: TGTGCCAGCAGCTTTAAGACAAACTCTGGGGCCAACGTCCTGACTTTC
d_call: .; cdr3_length: 15; j_call: TRBJ1-3; clone_size: .; v_call: TRBV4-2; cdr3_aa: CASSQHKSSGNTIYF; cdr3_nt: TGTGCCAGCAGCCAACACAAGAGCTCTGGAAACACCATATATTTT
d_call: .; cdr3_length: 11; j_call: TRBJ2-7; clone_size: few; v_call: TRBV7-8; cdr3_aa: CASSLDWEQYF; cdr3_nt: TGTGCCAGCAGCCTGGACTGGGAGCAGTACTTC
d_call: TRBD2; cdr3_length: 17; j_call: TRBJ2-7; clone_size: .; v_call: TRBV5-4; cdr3_aa: CASSRGGLAGGFYEQYF; cdr3_nt: TGTGCCAGCAGCCGGGGGGGACTAGCGGGAGGATTCTACGAGCAGTACTTC
d_call: .; cdr3_length: 13; j_call: TRBJ1-5; clone_size: .; v_call: TRBV28; cdr3_aa: CASRWGSNQPQHF; cdr3_nt: TGTGCCAGTAGGTGGGGATCCAATCAGCCCCAGCATTTT
d_call: TRBD2; cdr3_length: 15; j_call: TRBJ2-1; clone_size: .; v_call: TRBV9; cdr3_aa: CASSATSGSYNEQFF; cdr3_nt: TGTGCCAGCAGCGCCACTAGCGGCTCCTACAATGAGCAGTTCTTC
d_call: .; cdr3_length: 15; j_call: TRBJ2-5; clone_size: .; v_call: TRBV9; cdr3_aa: CASTRTPGSEETQYF; cdr3_nt: TGTGCCAGCACCCGCACCCCAGGGAGCGAGGAGACCCAGTACTTC
d_call: .; cdr3_length: 11; j_call: TRBJ2-3; clone_size: .; v_call: TRBV7-8; cdr3_aa: CASSRLDTQYF; cdr3_nt: TGTGCCAGCAGCCGATTAGATACGCAGTATTTT
d_call: .; cdr3_length: 14; j_call: TRBJ2-2; clone_size: .; v_call: TRBV18; cdr3_aa: CASSEARTAGELFF; cdr3_nt: TGTGCCAGCTCCGAGGCCCGAACGGCCGGGGAGCTGTTTTTT
d_call: TRBD2; cdr3_length: 17; j_call: TRBJ2-7; clone_size: .; v_call: TRBV4-1; cdr3_aa: CASSQDWGTSGTYEQYF; cdr3_nt: TGCGCCAGCAGCCAAGATTGGGGGACTAGCGGTACCTACGAGCAGTACTTC
d_call: .; cdr3_length: 15; j_call: TRBJ2-1; clone_size: .; v_call: TRBV7-7; cdr3_aa: CASSLVLSSYNEQFF; cdr3_nt: TGTGCTAGCAGCTTAGTCCTAAGCTCCTACAATGAGCAGTTCTTC
d_call: TRBD1; cdr3_length: 15; j_call: TRBJ1-1; clone_size: .; v_call: TRBV9; cdr3_aa: CASSVAGTGGSEAFF; cdr3_nt: TGTGCCAGCAGCGTGGCCGGGACAGGGGGCTCTGAAGCTTTCTTT
d_call: TRBD2; cdr3_length: 16; j_call: TRBJ2-7; clone_size: .; v_call: TRBV4-3; cdr3_aa: CASSQGVAGGPDEQYF; cdr3_nt: TGCGCCAGCAGCCAAGGAGTAGCGGGAGGGCCCGACGAGCAGTACTTC